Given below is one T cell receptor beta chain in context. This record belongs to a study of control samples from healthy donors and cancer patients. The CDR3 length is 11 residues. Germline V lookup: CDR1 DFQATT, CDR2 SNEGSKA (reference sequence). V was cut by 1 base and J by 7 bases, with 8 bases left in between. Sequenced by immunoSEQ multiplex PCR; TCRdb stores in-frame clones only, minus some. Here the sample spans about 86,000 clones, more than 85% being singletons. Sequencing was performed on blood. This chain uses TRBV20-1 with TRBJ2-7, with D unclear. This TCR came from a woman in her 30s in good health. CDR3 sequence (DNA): TGCAGTGCTAGAGTGGACCTTGAGCAGTACTTC. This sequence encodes CSARVDLEQYF.